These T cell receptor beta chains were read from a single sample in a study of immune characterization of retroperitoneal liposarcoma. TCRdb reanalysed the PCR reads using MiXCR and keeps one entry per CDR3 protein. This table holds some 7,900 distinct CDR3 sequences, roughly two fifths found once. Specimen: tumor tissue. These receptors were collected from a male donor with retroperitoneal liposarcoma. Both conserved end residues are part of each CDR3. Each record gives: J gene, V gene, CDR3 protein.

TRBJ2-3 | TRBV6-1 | CASSEGAGGPDTQYF
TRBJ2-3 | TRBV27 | CASSQSGNTQYF
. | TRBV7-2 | CASSPNLAGGRETQYF
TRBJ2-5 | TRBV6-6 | CASSYSSFETQYF
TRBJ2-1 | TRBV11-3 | CASSLGVGNEQFF
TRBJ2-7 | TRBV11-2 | CASSSSYEQYF
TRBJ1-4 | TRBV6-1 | CASRLNEKLFF
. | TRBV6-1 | CASSDGPPGLYEQYF
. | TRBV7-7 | CASSLDASGRANEQYF
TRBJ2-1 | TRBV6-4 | CASSDLAGGNEQFF
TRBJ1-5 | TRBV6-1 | CASSVSGQGQPQHF
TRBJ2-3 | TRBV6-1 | CASKLLGQRDYEQYF
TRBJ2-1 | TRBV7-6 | CASSLEGLGTQFF
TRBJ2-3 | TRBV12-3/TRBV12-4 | CASSFTGGTDTQYF
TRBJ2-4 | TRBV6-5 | CASSSQGRGNIQYF
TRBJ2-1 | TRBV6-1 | CASRKGQESYNEQFF
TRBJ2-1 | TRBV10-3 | CAISDRGPSYNEQFF
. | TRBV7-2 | CASSWDRGQYEQYF
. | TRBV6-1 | CASQVLSSYEQYF
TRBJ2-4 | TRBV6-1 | CASSEGGPLKNIQYF
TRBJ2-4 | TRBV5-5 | CASSPGLAGAYNEQYF
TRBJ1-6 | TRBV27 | CASSHGLNSPLHF
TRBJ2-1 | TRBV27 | CASRLAGGVNEQFF
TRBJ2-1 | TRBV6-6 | CASSYTGATVHNEQFF
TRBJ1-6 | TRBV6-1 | CAGTQGAGGNSPLHF
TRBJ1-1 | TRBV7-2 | CASTPSLENTEAFF
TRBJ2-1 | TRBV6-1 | CARDRTGFYYEQFF
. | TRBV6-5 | CASSYGTQGGNEQYF
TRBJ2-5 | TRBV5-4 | CASSRGTGEVQTQYF
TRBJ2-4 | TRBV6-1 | CATKVPGQGNIQYF
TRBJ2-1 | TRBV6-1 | CASSAYRGNNNEQFF
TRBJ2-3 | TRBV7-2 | CASSLDGMGTDTQYF
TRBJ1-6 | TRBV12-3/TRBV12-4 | CASSSEGQGAWNNSPLHF
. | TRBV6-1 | CASSEFGTYEQYF
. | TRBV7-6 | CASSLASGLDEQYF
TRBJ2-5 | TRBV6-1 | CASSLQGDHQETQYF